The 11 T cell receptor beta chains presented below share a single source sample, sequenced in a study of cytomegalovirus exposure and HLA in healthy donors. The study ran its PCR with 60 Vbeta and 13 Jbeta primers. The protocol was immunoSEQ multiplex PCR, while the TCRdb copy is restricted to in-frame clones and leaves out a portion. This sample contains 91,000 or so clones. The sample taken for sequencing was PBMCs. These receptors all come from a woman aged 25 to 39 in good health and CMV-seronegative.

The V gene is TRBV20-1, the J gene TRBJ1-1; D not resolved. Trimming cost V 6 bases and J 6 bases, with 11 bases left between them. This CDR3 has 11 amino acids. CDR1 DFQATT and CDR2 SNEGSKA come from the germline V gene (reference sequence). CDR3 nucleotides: TGCAGTGCCGAGACTTCCTCTGAAGCTTTCTTT. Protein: CSAETSSEAFF.

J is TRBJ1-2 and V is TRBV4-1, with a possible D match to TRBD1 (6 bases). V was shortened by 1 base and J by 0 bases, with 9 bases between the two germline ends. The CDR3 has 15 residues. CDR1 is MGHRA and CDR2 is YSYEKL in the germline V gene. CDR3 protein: CASSQVQGSNYGYTF. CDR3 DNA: TGCGCCAGCAGCCAAGTTCAGGGGTCTAACTATGGCTACACCTTC.

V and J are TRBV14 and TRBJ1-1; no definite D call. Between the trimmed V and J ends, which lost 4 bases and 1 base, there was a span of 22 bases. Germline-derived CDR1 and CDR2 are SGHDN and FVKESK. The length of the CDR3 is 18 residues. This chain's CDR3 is CASSPFPKRSEKNTEAFF. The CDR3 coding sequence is TGTGCCAGCAGCCCCTTCCCCAAAAGATCGGAGAAGAACACTGAAGCTTTCTTT.

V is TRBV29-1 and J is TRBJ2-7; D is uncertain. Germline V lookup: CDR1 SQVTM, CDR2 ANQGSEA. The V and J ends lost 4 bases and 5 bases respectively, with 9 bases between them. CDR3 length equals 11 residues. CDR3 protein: CSVVTDHEQYF. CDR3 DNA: TGCAGCGTTGTAACAGACCACGAGCAGTACTTC.

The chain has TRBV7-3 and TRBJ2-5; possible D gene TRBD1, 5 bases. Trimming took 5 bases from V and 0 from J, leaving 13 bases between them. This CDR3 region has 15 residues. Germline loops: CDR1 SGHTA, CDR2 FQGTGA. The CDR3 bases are TGTGCCAGCAGCCCAAATGGACAAGACCAAGAGACCCAGTACTTC. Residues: CASSPNGQDQETQYF.

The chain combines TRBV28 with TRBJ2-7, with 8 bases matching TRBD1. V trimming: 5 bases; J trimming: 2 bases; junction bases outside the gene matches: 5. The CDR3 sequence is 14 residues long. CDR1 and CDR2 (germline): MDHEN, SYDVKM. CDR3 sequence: CASSRTGITYEQYF. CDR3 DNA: TGTGCCAGCAGTCGGACAGGGATCACCTACGAGCAGTACTTC.

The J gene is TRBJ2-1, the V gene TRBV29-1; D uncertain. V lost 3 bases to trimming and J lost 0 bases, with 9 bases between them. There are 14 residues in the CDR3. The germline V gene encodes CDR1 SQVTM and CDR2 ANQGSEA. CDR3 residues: CSVDPTSSYNEQFF. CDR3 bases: TGCAGCGTTGACCCTACGAGCTCCTACAATGAGCAGTTCTTC.

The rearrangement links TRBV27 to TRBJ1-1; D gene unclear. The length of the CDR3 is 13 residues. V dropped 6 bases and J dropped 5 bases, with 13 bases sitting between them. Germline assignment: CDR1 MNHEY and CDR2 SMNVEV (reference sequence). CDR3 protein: CASSPRRGTEAFF. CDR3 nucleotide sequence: TGTGCCAGCAGCCCACGACGAGGTACTGAAGCTTTCTTT.

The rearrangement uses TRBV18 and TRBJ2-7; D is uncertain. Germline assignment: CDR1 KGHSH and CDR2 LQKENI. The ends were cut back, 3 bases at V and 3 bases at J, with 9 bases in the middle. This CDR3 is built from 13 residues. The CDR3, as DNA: TGTGCCAGCTCACCCCTAGTAGACTACGAGCAGTACTTC. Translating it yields CASSPLVDYEQYF.

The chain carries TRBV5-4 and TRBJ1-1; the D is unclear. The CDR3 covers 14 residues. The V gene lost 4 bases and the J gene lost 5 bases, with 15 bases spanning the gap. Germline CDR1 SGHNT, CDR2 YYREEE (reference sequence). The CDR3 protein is CASSTTVGGTEAFF. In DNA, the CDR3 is TGTGCCAGCAGCACAACGGTCGGCGGGACTGAAGCTTTCTTT.

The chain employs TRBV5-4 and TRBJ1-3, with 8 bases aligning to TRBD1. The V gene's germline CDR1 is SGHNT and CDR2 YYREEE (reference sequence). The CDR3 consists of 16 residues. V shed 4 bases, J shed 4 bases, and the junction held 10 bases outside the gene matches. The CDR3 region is CASSLDRVGVGNTIYF. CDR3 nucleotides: TGTGCCAGCAGCCTGGACAGGGTCGGTGTCGGAAACACCATATATTTT.